This T cell receptor beta chain is from a study of CD8 T cells in Susac syndrome. After removal of 5 bases from V and 5 bases from J, the junction contained 12 bases not matched to a gene. This CDR3 has 17 amino acids. Looked up from germline, CDR1 is PRHDT and CDR2 is FYEKMQ (reference sequence). Reverse transcription of about 0.5 to 1 ug RNA was carried out with random hexamers. Each CDR3 protein gets one entry after TCRdb re-called the immunoSEQ multiplex PCR reads with MiXCR. The table records 210,000 or so distinct CDR3 sequences, 80% to 95% of them present only once. The receptor's source is a human donor with multiple sclerosis. This chain connects TRBV13 to TRBJ2-2; 9 bases are shared with TRBD2. Source material: CD8+ T cells from PBMCs. The CDR3 sequence is CASSRAGLAGLTGELFF. CDR3 coding DNA: TGTGCCAGCAGCAGGGCGGGGCTAGCGGGGCTAACCGGGGAGCTGTTTTTT.